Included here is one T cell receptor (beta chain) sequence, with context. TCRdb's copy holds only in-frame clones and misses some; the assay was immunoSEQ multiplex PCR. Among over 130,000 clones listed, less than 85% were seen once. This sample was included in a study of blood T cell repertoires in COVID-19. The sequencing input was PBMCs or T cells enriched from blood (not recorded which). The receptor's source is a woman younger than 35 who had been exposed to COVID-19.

The CDR3 spells CASSLAVNQPQHF. Here the CDR3 DNA reads TGTGCCAGCAGTTTAGCCGTAAATCAGCCCCAGCATTTT. V gene TRBV12-3 or TRBV12-4 combines with J gene TRBJ1-5; D is uncertain. This CDR3 is 13 amino acids long. V lost 0 bases to trimming and J lost 4 bases, with 4 bases between them.